The T cell receptor (beta chain) described here comes from a study of blood T cells in healthy people across ages. The use of a sample-barcoded 5' primer and a J-beta primer mix characterized a second PCR of about 7 to 12 cycles. TCRdb re-analysed the 5' RACE reads in MiXCR, keeping a single row per CDR3 protein. The profile shows 1.5 million to 2 million distinct CDR3 sequences, 30% to 40% of them singletons. The CDR3 covers 14 residues. Germline-derived CDR1 and CDR2 are SQVTM and ANQGSEA. V lost 3 bases, J lost 4 bases, and 14 bases lay in between. Note on this clonotype: Antigen unknown.

Study observations and caveats: Older age went with lower TCR beta diversity per million T cells, in a roughly linear way.

This chain joins TRBV29-1 and TRBJ2-3; D might be TRBD1 (6 bases). The sequence was collected from a human donor in good health. The sequencing sample was made of blood. The CDR3 region has the DNA TGCAGCGTTGATTCAGGGGTGCTCGCAGATACGCAGTATTTT. It encodes CSVDSGVLADTQYF.